The following is a TCR beta chain sequence with its context. What it binds is not known. This sample stems from a study of vaccination and CD4 T cells after COVID-19. Overall study context: A median of 72 days (range 14 to 241) separated dose two from the taking of post-vaccine samples. In culture, cells were exposed to overlapping spike peptides from SARS-CoV-2, HCoV-NL63, HCoV-OC43 and HCoV-229E. General study results and limits: Spike mono-reactivity was evident in 304 of the 307 vaccine-specific clones derived from convalescent patients.

The treatment denotes: roughly 10-day PBMC culture with coronavirus spike peptide pools or control peptides (ViraFEST assay). ViraFEST used peptide pools to expand antigen-specific T cells and subsequently sequenced their TCRs. CDR3 length equals 12 residues. From germline, CDR1 is KGHSH and CDR2 LQKENI. Trimming pared 1 base from V and 5 bases from J, leaving 5 bases between. The assay that was used to sequence DNA from cultured CD4+ T cells was the Oncomine TCR Beta short-read assay. TCRdb re-called the PCR reads through MiXCR, storing one row per CDR3 protein. The sample has approximately 14,000 distinct CDR3 sequences; about a fifth are singletons.

This sequence joins TRBV18 and TRBJ2-5, with unresolved D. This TCR derives from a human donor who received a COVID-19 vaccine. Sequenced here: CD4+ T cells from blood, cultured in vitro, sampled before SARS-CoV-2 vaccination. The CDR3 DNA is TGTGCCAGCTCACCACGGGCGGAGACCCAGTACTTC. It translates to CASSPRAETQYF.